What follows are 8 T cell receptor beta chains derived from one specimen sequenced in a study of identical twins. TCRdb called the 5' RACE reads again in MiXCR, with one record for every CDR3 protein. The repertoire holds under 800,000 distinct CDR3 sequences, with 21% as singletons. The same sample was also used in a study of T cells expressing NK-cell markers.

Sequences were obtained from PBMCs. These receptors all stem from a woman under 30 in good health.

Only a few counts were recorded for this clonotype. The rearrangement joins TRBV24-1 to TRBJ2-3; 12 nucleotides line up with TRBD1. The germline gives CDR1 KGHDR, CDR2 SFDVKD. Trimming removed 2 bases from V and 3 bases from J; junction bases left unmatched: 5. The CDR3 loop spans 17 amino acids. CDR3 residues: CATSDSGTGGRTDTQYF. The CDR3 DNA reads TGTGCCACCAGTGATTCCGGGACAGGGGGCCGGACAGATACGCAGTATTTT.

CDR3 bases: TGCGCCAGCAGCTTGGCCGTCTCTTGGGGAGAGGATGAGCAGTTCTTC. Its translation: CASSLAVSWGEDEQFF. The chain links TRBV5-1 to TRBJ2-1, with a possible D match to TRBD2 (5 bases). The CDR3 runs to 16 residues. V lost 0 bases, J lost 8 bases, and 18 bases lay in between. Per the germline V gene, CDR1 is SGHRS and CDR2 is YFSETQ.

There are a few counts of this clonotype. The chain links TRBV5-1 to TRBJ2-1; 9 nucleotides match TRBD2. Germline V gene lookup returns CDR1 SGHRS and CDR2 YFSETQ. With 4 bases clipped from V and 6 bases from J, the junction kept 8 bases outside the gene matches. This CDR3 contains 15 residues. The CDR3 here is CASSPIAGVGNEQFF. In DNA, the CDR3 is TGCGCCAGCAGCCCGATAGCGGGAGTTGGCAATGAGCAGTTCTTC.

The table lists this clonotype with a few counts. The rearrangement links TRBV20-1 to TRBJ2-7; 9 bases align to TRBD2. Trimming at V came to 3 bases and at J to 2 bases, leaving 5 bases not matched to a gene. CDR1 and CDR2 from the germline V gene are DFQATT and SNEGSKA (reference sequence). The CDR3 loop spans 14 amino acids. The CDR3 nucleotides are TGCAGTGCTAGTGCTAGCGGGGTCGCCTACGAGCAGTACTTC. Translating it yields CSASASGVAYEQYF.

At least ten counts were recorded for this clonotype. The V call is TRBV10-3, the J call TRBJ2-7; no definite D call. The CDR3 is 14 amino acids. The germline V and J ends were trimmed by 11 bases and 0 bases, with 17 bases remaining between them. Germline V gene lookup returns CDR1 ENHRY and CDR2 SYGVKD. CDR3 DNA: TGTGCCCTCCGCCCCGGGCTGAGCTCCTACGAGCAGTACTTC. This sequence encodes CALRPGLSSYEQYF.

A few counts support this clonotype. The chain recombines TRBV20-1 with TRBJ2-2; 7 bases map to TRBD1. From germline, CDR1 is DFQATT and CDR2 SNEGSKA (reference sequence). The CDR3 is 16 residues long. V was clipped by 2 bases and J by 5 bases; unmatched bases: 11. DNA for the CDR3: TGCAGTGCTAGACCAGACAGGGTGTGGGGAACCGGGGAGCTGTTTTTT. This translates into CSARPDRVWGTGELFF.

V gene TRBV20-1 combines with J gene TRBJ2-7, with a weak D call TRBD1 (6 bases). V gave up 8 bases and J gave up 3 bases, with 14 bases separating them. The CDR3 length is 12 residues. Germline loops: CDR1 DFQATT, CDR2 SNEGSKA (reference sequence). The CDR3 DNA reads TGCAGTACCTCGACGGACAGCTACGAGCAGTACTTC. It encodes CSTSTDSYEQYF.

The chain employs TRBV10-2 and TRBJ1-5, with D unclear. This CDR3 is built from 15 residues. The ends were cut back, 4 bases at V and 6 bases at J, with 16 bases in the middle. Germline-derived CDR1 and CDR2 are WSHSY and SAAADI. The CDR3 DNA follows: TGCGCCAGCAGTGGACTCGGGCCGCACGGTCAGCCCCAGCATTTT. The encoded protein is CASSGLGPHGQPQHF.